This T cell receptor beta chain was observed in a study of T-cell memory formation after mild COVID-19 (dated by TCRdb to the early 2020s). Describing the broader study: TCR sequence clusters from the two donors were largely donor specific. Longitudinal TCRalpha and TCRbeta repertoire sequencing tracked T-cell clones expanding and contracting after mild COVID-19 in a couple of donors. Two young, previously healthy adult volunteers made up the cohort, one male and one female.

Broader findings and caveats from the paper: Contracting CD4+ clones were found mainly in CM and EM memory subsets, while CD8+ clones were enriched in EMRA. Clones that contracted from day 15 to 85 showed balanced CD4/CD8 phenotypes, whereas a second wave of clones that expanded from day 15 to 37 leaned towards CD4+. SARS-CoV-2 specificity was not confirmed for the second-wave clones peaking on day 37. The study included only a couple of mild cases, and larger cohorts that include severe cases with pre-infection samples were judged to be necessary. Some responding clones were found in pre-infection memory, which suggests that pre-existing cross-reactive memory T cells took part in the SARS-CoV-2 response.

Ficoll-Paque density gradient centrifugation was the method used to isolate PBMCs. Sequenced on an Illumina NovaSeq 6000. TCRalpha and TCRbeta cDNA libraries were constructed by 5'RACE with constant-segment primers, with sample barcodes and unique molecular identifiers being introduced. Trizol reagent was used to extract RNA from every sample. Library amplification was performed in two PCR steps, and a second sample barcode and Illumina TruSeq adapters were introduced in the second step. Sequencing of libraries was performed on an Illumina NovaSeq with 2 x 150 bp paired-end reads. The authors' pipeline ran thus. Demultiplexing of reads and collapsing into UMI-guided consensus sequences were performed with migec v1.2.7. With mixcr v2.1.11, UMI consensuses were aligned to TRA and TRB V and J templates and assembled into clonotypes. Clonotypes were classified as expanded or contracted when called significant by both edgeR and NoisET, with noise models trained on biological replicates. For edgeR calls, the thresholds were a false discovery rate-adjusted p below 0.01 and a log2 fold-change of 1. As an exploratory analysis of dynamics, PCA with hierarchical clustering was applied to max-normalized trajectories of the 1000 most abundant clonotypes. The CD4 or CD8 phenotype of responding clones was assigned using the separately sequenced CD4+ and CD8+ repertoires. TCRdb ran its own pipeline on the public reads, namely fastp trimming at Q25 and MiXCR clone calling, and kept in-frame beta chains. Rows with one shared CDR3 protein collapse into an entry with the most common genes and DNA. In this record, the V and J calls reflect TCRdb's handling and not the investigators' own analysis. The sample data list roughly 130,000 distinct CDR3 sequences, and about 18% of these were observed just once. The top ten clones comprise 4.5% to 6.5% of the sample.

In its sample, this clonotype was seen many times. Its antigen remains unidentified. Qualities for individual bases were not recorded, and no much larger clone is one base off. V is clipped by 6 bases and J by 2 bases, and the sequence between their germline boundaries is 16 bases long. Measured from the cysteine to the phenylalanine, the CDR3 is 14 residues long. Of the read, only the CDR3 DNA is kept; its 42 bases are in frame from base 1. Via the germline V gene (reference sequence), CDR1 is DFQATT and CDR2 SNEGSKA. The sequence derives from a man younger than 35 who had mild COVID-19 (a few samples of this study predate the infection). The sample titles of this study are shuffled in the database, so cell type and time point are left out; the donor was told from shared clones. The chain was built from TRBV20-1 and TRBJ2-5, with a weak D call of TRBD1 (6 bases match). The source material was PBMCs or a T cell subset sorted from them (not recorded which). This receptor carries the CDR3 CSANRDTKQETQYF. At the DNA level, the sequence is TGCAGTGCCAATCGGGACACCAAACAAGAGACCCAGTACTTC.